The clone carrying this T cell receptor (beta chain) was detected a few times. The target antigen is unknown. Sequenced with the Oncomine TCR Beta short-read assay was DNA taken from cultured CD4+ T cells. Using the QIAamp micro DNA kit, genomic DNA was extracted from the CD4+ T cells that had been cultured. TCRdb re-derived calls from the PCR reads in MiXCR, one entry per CDR3 protein. The sample shows about 9,300 distinct CDR3 sequences, less than 45% of them seen only once. Noted treatment: roughly 11-day PBMC culture with coronavirus spike peptide pools or control peptides (ViraFEST assay). CD4+ T-cell collection from the unexposed donor predated the COVID-19 pandemic (2011-2018). ViraFEST stimulated the growth of antigen-specific T cells using peptide pools and subsequently profiled their TCRs by sequencing. This sample was included in a study of vaccination and CD4 T cells after COVID-19. Study context: Post-COVID sampling occurred a median approximately 93 days after diagnosis (range 35 to 161). Post-vaccine specimens were obtained a median 72 days after dose two (range 14 to 241).

V gave up 7 bases and J gave up 7 bases, with 13 bases separating them. This CDR3 region has 11 residues. Germline values: CDR1 DFQATT, CDR2 SNEGSKA (reference sequence). The sequenced sample was CD4+ T cells from blood, cultured in vitro. The TCR originated in a human donor in good health. The J gene is TRBJ1-1, the V gene TRBV20-1; D call uncertain. The CDR3 DNA follows: TGCAGTGTAGGCAGGATTGATGAAGCTTTCTTT. This sequence encodes CSVGRIDEAFF.